This is a list of T cell receptor beta chains from one sample in a study of early T cells in non-severe SARS-CoV-2 infection. TCRdb processed the 5' RACE reads anew with MiXCR; each CDR3 protein has one entry. The sample gives over 30,000 distinct CDR3 sequences, under 6% of which show up once; 5% to 6.5% is in the top ten. Sequencing was carried out using whole blood. The receptors stem from an adult who was a healthcare worker with PCR-confirmed SARS-CoV-2 infection or an uninfected control (not recorded which). Each CDR3 is given with its conserved first and last residue. Each record gives: J gene, V gene, CDR3 protein.

TRBJ2-1 TRBV7-2 CASSLDRGVYNEQFF
TRBJ2-5 TRBV7-9 CASSLGATAQETQYF
TRBJ2-5 TRBV20-1 CSVAGGPKETQYF
TRBJ2-1 TRBV7-9 CASSSQSVEQFF
TRBJ2-7 TRBV10-1 CASSDAAAGNYEQYF
TRBJ1-1 TRBV15 CATSRDLGQAKAFF
TRBJ1-6 TRBV12-3/TRBV12-4 CASSLTGHNSPLHF
TRBJ1-1 TRBV7-7 CASSYEPGTEAFF
TRBJ1-1 TRBV28 CASSSPTGAGTEAFF
TRBJ2-7 TRBV20-1 CSARERAANSYEQYF
TRBJ1-2 TRBV27 CASTRGRSGYTF
TRBJ1-1 TRBV28 CASSTRGHLQAFF
TRBJ1-1 TRBV30 CACSEGTLAFF
TRBJ2-2 TRBV20-1 CSASLPGQGTGELFF
TRBJ2-1 TRBV9 CASSLGGLQYNEQFF
TRBJ2-3 TRBV9 CASSAQGLAGSADTQYF
TRBJ2-1 TRBV20-1 CSAGRLGGVPYNEQFF
TRBJ2-1 TRBV7-2 CASSSRGTGRFGEQFF
TRBJ1-2 TRBV12-3/TRBV12-4 CASSRRQEDNYGYTF
TRBJ2-6 TRBV18 CASSPTRGGPGANVLTF
TRBJ2-3 TRBV7-8 CASSFRSGRAQDTQYF
TRBJ2-2 TRBV14 CASSQEWAPGELFF
TRBJ1-3 TRBV30 CAWSPGIGNTIYF
TRBJ2-7 TRBV18 CASSPPGQGVHEQYF
TRBJ2-1 TRBV11-2 CASSLDRTNEQFF
TRBJ2-3 TRBV2 CASSPGQGEADTQYF
TRBJ1-2 TRBV20-1 CSARLDRGSGYTF
TRBJ2-1 TRBV2 CASSGQGDEQFF
TRBJ2-3 TRBV5-4 CASSWGRGQYF
TRBJ2-1 TRBV4-3 CASSRRTSGVYNEQFF
TRBJ2-2 TRBV14 CASSQVWSGELFF
TRBJ2-3 TRBV24-1 CATSDPSAGESDTQYF
TRBJ2-2 TRBV25-1 CASRSGELFF
TRBJ2-1 TRBV7-7 CASSLGVSSYNEQFF
TRBJ2-3 TRBV7-3 CASSILGGSADTQYF
TRBJ1-1 TRBV27 CASREGQLRNTEAFF
TRBJ2-3 TRBV12-3/TRBV12-4 CASSRISDTQYF
TRBJ1-1 TRBV19 CASSRGISTEAFF
TRBJ2-1 TRBV27 CASRGQSSYNEQFF
TRBJ2-7 TRBV28 CASSFGTSIDEQYF
TRBJ1-5 TRBV28 CAAEVWGQPQHF
TRBJ2-1 TRBV7-9 CASSLADSYNEQFF
TRBJ2-1 TRBV7-9 CASSLTDNEQFF
TRBJ1-1 TRBV7-2 CASSLDYAEAFF
TRBJ2-1 TRBV11-2 CASSFEGTSAHNEQFF
TRBJ2-5 TRBV3-1 CASSQRTGGTQYF
TRBJ2-7 TRBV27 CASSSLGTGRYEQYF
TRBJ1-5 TRBV18 CASSPHSNGPQHF
TRBJ1-2 TRBV6-5 CASSFVGGRNYGYTF
TRBJ2-2 TRBV12-3/TRBV12-4 CASSLPAGVVTGELFF
TRBJ2-1 TRBV6-6 CASSLAGESYNEQFF
TRBJ2-1 TRBV15 CATTKLGSYNEQFF
TRBJ2-3 TRBV7-9 CASSLTGGATDTQYF
TRBJ2-1 TRBV20-1 CSVGSGSINEQFF
TRBJ2-1 TRBV4-1 CASSHMAINEQFF